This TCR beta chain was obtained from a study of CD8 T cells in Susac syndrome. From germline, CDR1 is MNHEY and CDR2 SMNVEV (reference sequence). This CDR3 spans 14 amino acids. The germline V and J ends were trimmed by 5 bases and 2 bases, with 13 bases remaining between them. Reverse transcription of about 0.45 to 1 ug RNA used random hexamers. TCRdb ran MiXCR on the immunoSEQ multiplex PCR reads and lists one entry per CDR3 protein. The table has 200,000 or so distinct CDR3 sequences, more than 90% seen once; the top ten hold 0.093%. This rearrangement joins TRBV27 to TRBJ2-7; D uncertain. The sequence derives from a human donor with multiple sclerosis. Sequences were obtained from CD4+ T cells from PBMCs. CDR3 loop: CASSARRSTYEQYF. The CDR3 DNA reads TGTGCCAGCAGTGCCCGACGGAGTACCTACGAGCAGTACTTC.